This TCR beta chain appears in the sequencing data of a study of chemoradiotherapy in HPV16-positive cancers. Study-wide results and caveats: Non-HPV-specific T cells did not expand in tumors during treatment, whereas candidate HPV-specific clones and E7-related motifs did. HPV-specific T cells were functionally defined from only a couple of HPV16-positive patients.

Regarding this clone: Antigen unknown.

The repertoire was sequenced with immunoSEQ multiplex PCR; TCRdb's copy has only in-frame clones and lacks some. The sample has about 20,000 clones; approximately 89% are singletons. Over chemoradiotherapy, repertoires were sampled more than once. V dropped 0 bases and J dropped 3 bases, with 13 bases sitting between them. The germline V gene has CDR1 SGHRS and CDR2 YFSETQ. The CDR3 is made up of 17 amino acids. The V and J genes are TRBV5-1 and TRBJ2-6, with D perhaps being TRBD1 or TRBD2 (5 bases each). The starting material was blood, obtained from a patient who underwent chemoradiotherapy. This receptor was taken from a human donor with HPV-associated anogenital cancer. The DNA of the CDR3 is TGCGCCAGCAGCTTGGGGCAGGGAGCTTTTGGGGCCAACGTCCTGACTTTC. This encodes CASSLGQGAFGANVLTF.